The entry below describes one T cell receptor (beta chain). The data are from a study of blood T cell repertoires in COVID-19. Study context: T cells, B-cell-depleted T cells, or PBMCs supplied cDNA or gDNA.

Under the authors' procedure: For nucleated cells, counts were estimated from reference gene primer amplification. Generated by immunoSEQ multiplex PCR, the TCRdb table keeps only in-frame clones and is missing some. V and J calls and clone size are copied from that table; D and trimming were computed from the DNA. The profile shows 220,000 or so clones, roughly 84% of them singletons. Germline V CDR1 and CDR2: GTSNPN, SVGIG (reference sequence). The CDR3 runs to 13 residues. The V gene lost 3 bases and the J gene lost 8 bases, with 14 bases spanning the gap. Participants, about 18 to 100 years old, spanned 24 US areas. Participants' own reports of clinical history determined their cohort assignment.

Sequencing was performed on PBMCs or T cells enriched from blood (not recorded which). The chain carries TRBV30 and TRBJ2-1; tentatively, D is TRBD2 (5 bases). This TCR was recovered from a woman aged 40 to 55 who had recovered from COVID-19. CDR3: CAWSKLVEDEQFF. The CDR3 nucleotides read TGTGCCTGGAGCAAACTAGTTGAGGATGAGCAGTTCTTC.